Below, 5 T cell receptor beta chains from the same sample are listed, as sequenced in a study of blood T cells in healthy people across ages. A second PCR of 7 to 11 cycles used a sample-barcoded 5' primer and a J-beta primer mix. In TCRdb, the 5' RACE reads were re-called with MiXCR into one record per CDR3 protein. The sample shows approximately 1.5 million distinct CDR3 sequences, 30% to 35% of them seen only once. The sample taken for sequencing was blood. The receptor source for this set is a woman aged 25 to 45 in good health.

Concerning this clonotype: The junction departs from the called germline gene at one end, perhaps through a read error. J is TRBJ2-3 and V is TRBV5-1; D remains ambiguous. Germline CDR1 SGHRS, CDR2 YFSETQ. The CDR3 extends over 12 amino acids. CDR3 in amino acids: CASSPEPDTRYF. Written as DNA, the CDR3 is TGCGCCAGCAGCCCCGAACCCGATACGCGGTATTTT. Complete variable domain (other parts from reference TRBV5-1 and TRBJ2-3): KAGVTQTPRYLIKTRGQQVTLSCSPISGHRSVSWYQQTPGQGLQFLFEYFSETQRNKGNFPGRFSGRQFSNSRSEMNVSTLELGDSALYLCASSPEPDTRYFGPGTRLTVL.

This clonotype was counted between two and nine times. The gene calls are TRBV20-1 and TRBJ2-1; 9 bases line up with TRBD2. The CDR3 extends over 15 amino acids. V shed 2 bases and J 6 bases; nucleotides not matched to a gene: 8. From germline, CDR1 is DFQATT and CDR2 SNEGSKA (reference sequence). The CDR3 nucleotides read TGCAGTGCTAGACGATTTGGCGGGAGGGGCAATGAGCAGTTCTTC. Translation gives CSARRFGGRGNEQFF.

The chain couples TRBV4-1 to TRBJ2-6, with a possible D match to TRBD2 (6 bases). Per the germline V gene, CDR1 is MGHRA and CDR2 is YSYEKL. Trimming took off 4 bases at V and 0 bases at J, with 13 bases between the two ends. The CDR3 length is 17 residues. The CDR3 sequence: CASSRVRDSSGANVLTF. In DNA, the CDR3 is TGCGCCAGCAGCCGCGTCCGGGACTCCTCTGGGGCCAACGTCCTGACTTTC.

This clonotype was observed a handful of times. V is TRBV7-9 and J is TRBJ2-1; 8 nucleotides align to TRBD2. Per germline, CDR1 SEHNR and CDR2 FQNEAQ (reference sequence). V lost 4 bases, J lost 2 bases, and 13 bases stayed unmatched. The CDR3 has 18 amino acids. Written as DNA, the CDR3 is TGTGCCAGCAGCTCGCCGGGACTAGGGAATGGCCCCTACAATGAGCAGTTCTTC. This translates into CASSSPGLGNGPYNEQFF.

The genes are TRBV10-2 and TRBJ2-1; 10 positions agree with TRBD2. V lost 2 bases and J lost 3; bases outside the gene matches: 1. The CDR3 covers 15 residues. Per the germline V gene, CDR1 is WSHSY and CDR2 is SAAADI. This chain's CDR3 is CASSEGTSVYNEQFF. CDR3 sequence (DNA): TGCGCCAGCAGTGAGGGGACTAGCGTCTACAATGAGCAGTTCTTC.